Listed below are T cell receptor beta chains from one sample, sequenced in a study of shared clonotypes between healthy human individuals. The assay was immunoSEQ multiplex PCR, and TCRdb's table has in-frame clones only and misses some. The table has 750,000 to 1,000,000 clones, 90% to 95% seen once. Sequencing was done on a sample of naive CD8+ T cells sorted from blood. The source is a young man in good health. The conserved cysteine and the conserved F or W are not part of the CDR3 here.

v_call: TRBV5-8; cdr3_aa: ASSLGLAGEETQY
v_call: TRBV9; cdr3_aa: ASSVGGVAGELF
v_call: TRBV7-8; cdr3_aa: ASSLPGLAGSDTQY
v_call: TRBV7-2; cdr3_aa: ASSLVGYSNQPQH
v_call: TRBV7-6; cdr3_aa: ASSLSGYEQY
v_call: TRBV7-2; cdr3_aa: ASSRTGLAGSYEQY
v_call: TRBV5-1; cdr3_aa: ASSGWTNTGELF
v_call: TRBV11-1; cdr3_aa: ASREVGETQY
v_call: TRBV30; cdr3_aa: AWGGLAGRSLYNEQF
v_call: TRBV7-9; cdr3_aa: ASSLEGEREGNIQY
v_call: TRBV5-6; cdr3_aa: ASSPQGAYEQY
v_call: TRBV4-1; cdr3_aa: ASSHPTGSPYGYT
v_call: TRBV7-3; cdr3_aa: ASSPPGPAGVFYEQY
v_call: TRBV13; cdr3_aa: ASSFTGDEQY
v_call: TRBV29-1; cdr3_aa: SVEEQETYEQY
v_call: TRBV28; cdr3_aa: ASSFPGTGFTGELF
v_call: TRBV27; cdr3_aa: ASSLGTGGEETQY
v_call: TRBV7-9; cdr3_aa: ASSSRGGVAGAYEQF
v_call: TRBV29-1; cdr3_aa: SVDLPGQVAFEQF
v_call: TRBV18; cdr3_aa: ASSPSNEQF
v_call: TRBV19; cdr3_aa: ASKKFKEGHEQY
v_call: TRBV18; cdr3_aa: ASSPRDTFGQPQH
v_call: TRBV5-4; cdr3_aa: ASSFGGVFGELF
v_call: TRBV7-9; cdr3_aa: ASSYAGTSGSEQY
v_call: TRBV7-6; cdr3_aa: ASSLAQLAQETQY
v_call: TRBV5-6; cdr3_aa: ASSLTSYNEQF
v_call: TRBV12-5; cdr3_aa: ASGHYGSGTDTQY
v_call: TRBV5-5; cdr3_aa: ASSLIGSGNTIY
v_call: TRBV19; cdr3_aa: ASSPGQGGAYEQY
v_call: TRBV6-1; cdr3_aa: ASTMGQFYGYT
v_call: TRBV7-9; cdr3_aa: ASSSDREENYGYT
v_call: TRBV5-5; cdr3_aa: ASNLPQDLQY
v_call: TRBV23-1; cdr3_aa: ASSPSPHGAKNIQY
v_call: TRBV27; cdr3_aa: ASSFSGTGELF
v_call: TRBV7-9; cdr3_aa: ASSSTGSTEAF
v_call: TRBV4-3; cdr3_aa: ASSQISDIYNEQF
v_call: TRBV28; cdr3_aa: ASSLGPSAWEQF
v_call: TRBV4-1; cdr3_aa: ASSPGGSATEAF
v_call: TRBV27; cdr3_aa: ASSFPHPSGSSYNEQF
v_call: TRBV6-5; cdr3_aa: ASTPGGNYGYT
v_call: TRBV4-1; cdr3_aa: ASSLIGGNSNYEQF
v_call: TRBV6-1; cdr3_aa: ASSEFPRLAGAYEQY
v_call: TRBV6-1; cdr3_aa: ASSRTGVDEQY
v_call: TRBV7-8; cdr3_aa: ASTPFGLQGALGSYEQY
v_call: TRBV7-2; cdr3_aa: ASGTRGGYTGELF
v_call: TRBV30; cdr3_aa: AWSVGGGYEQY
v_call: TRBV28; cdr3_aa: VTQSFDSLANYGYT
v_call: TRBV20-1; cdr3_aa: SSMGAGYT
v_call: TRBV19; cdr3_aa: ASSITLRQTIPNQPQH